This T cell receptor beta chain comes out of a study of T-cell memory formation after mild COVID-19. Points on this clonotype: Its matching antigen is unknown.

Overall study results and limits: CD4+ contracting clones lay mainly in CM and EM, CD8+ ones in EMRA.

TCRdb reprocessed the 5' RACE reads via MiXCR and lists one record per CDR3 protein. This table has roughly 15,000 distinct CDR3 sequences, around 25% appearing once. This TCR derives from a man between 18 and 35 years old who had mild COVID-19 (a few samples of this study predate the infection). Cell type and time point are not known. Sequencing used PBMCs or a T cell subset sorted from them (not recorded which).

This chain's CDR3 is CASRGGLAGVPLYNEQFF. Written as DNA, the CDR3 is TGTGCCAGCAGGGGTGGACTAGCGGGGGTACCCCTCTACAATGAGCAGTTCTTC. V gene TRBV6-2 or TRBV6-3 combines with J gene TRBJ2-1, with 13 bases aligning to TRBD2. The CDR3 has 18 amino acids. CDR1 is MNHEY, CDR2 SVGEGT, per germline. Trimming at V came to 6 bases and at J to 3 bases, leaving 11 bases not matched to a gene.